The 2 T cell receptor beta chains below were found in one sample sequenced in a study of blood T cell repertoires in COVID-19. Assay: immunoSEQ multiplex PCR; the TCRdb copy retains only in-frame clones and omits some. In the table there are some 200,000 clones, under 90% of which are singletons. Sequencing was carried out using PBMCs or T cells enriched from blood (not recorded which). These receptors were obtained from a woman in her 50s who had been exposed to COVID-19.

The V gene is TRBV18, the J gene TRBJ1-5, with TRBD1 as a possible D gene (6 bases). CDR3 size: 15 residues. Germline lookup yields CDR1 KGHSH and CDR2 LQKENI. The V and J ends lost 4 bases and 5 bases respectively, with 15 bases between them. CDR3 protein: CASSLLQGADQPQHF. CDR3 nucleotide sequence: TGTGCCAGCTCACTCTTACAGGGAGCGGATCAGCCCCAGCATTTT.

The V call is TRBV5-1, the J call TRBJ2-5; tentative D call: TRBD1 (6 bases). The CDR3 has 14 residues. The V end was cut by 3 bases, the J end by 1 base, with 10 bases between. Germline V CDR1 and CDR2: SGHRS, YFSETQ. The CDR3, as DNA: TGCGCCAGCAGCTACGGACAGTTCCAAGAGACCCAGTACTTC. It encodes CASSYGQFQETQYF.